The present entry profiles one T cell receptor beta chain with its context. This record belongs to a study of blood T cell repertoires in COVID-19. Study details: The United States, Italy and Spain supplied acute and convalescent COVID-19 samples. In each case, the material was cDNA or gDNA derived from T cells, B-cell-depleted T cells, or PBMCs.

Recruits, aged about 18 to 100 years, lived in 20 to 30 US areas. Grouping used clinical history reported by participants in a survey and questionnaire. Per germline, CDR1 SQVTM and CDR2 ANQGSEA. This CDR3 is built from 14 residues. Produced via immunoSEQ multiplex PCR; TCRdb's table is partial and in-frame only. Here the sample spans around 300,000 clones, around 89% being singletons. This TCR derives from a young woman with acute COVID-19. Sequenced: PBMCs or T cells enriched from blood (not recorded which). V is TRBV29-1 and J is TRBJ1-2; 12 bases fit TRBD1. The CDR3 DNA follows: TGCGGCGGGACAGGGGGCGAAGAACGGGATGGCTACACCTTC. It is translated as CGGTGGEERDGYTF.